Sequencing of this T cell receptor (beta chain) was carried out in a study of blood T cell repertoires in COVID-19. About the study: Some COVID-19 samples were acute and others convalescent; all came from the United States, Italy and Spain.

Trimming cost V 7 bases and J 8 bases; bases outside gene matches: 11. CDR1 and CDR2 (germline): ENHRY, SYGVKD. CDR3 length: 14 residues. As processed by the authors: Reference gene primer amplification yielded estimated nucleated cell counts. Assay used: immunoSEQ multiplex PCR; TCRdb lists only in-frame clones, some missing. D and trimming were read from the DNA, whereas the V and J calls and clone size are those reported in that table. This table has some 400,000 clones, roughly 86% appearing once. It was during active infection that Seattle patients were enrolled and then longitudinally followed. The rearrangement links TRBV10-3 to TRBJ2-1; 7 nucleotides agree with TRBD2. The source material was peripheral blood. The TCR comes from a woman younger than 45 with COVID-19, enrolled during active disease. CDR3 nucleotides: TGTGCCATCACTGTGGGAGGGCCGAGGGATGAGCAGTTCTTC. Translation: CAITVGGPRDEQFF.